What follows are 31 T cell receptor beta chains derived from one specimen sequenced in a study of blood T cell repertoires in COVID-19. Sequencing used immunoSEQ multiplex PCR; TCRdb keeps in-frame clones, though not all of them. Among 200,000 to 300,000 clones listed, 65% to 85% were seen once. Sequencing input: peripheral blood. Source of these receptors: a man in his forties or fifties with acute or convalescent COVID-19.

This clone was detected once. The CDR3 nucleotides are TGCGCCAGCAGATTCGACTGGGGAAACACCATATATTTT. Residues: CASRFDWGNTIYF. V and J are TRBV5-1 and TRBJ1-3; D remains ambiguous. There are 13 residues in the CDR3. V lost 5 bases, J lost 4 bases, and 10 bases lay in between. Germline values: CDR1 SGHRS, CDR2 YFSETQ.

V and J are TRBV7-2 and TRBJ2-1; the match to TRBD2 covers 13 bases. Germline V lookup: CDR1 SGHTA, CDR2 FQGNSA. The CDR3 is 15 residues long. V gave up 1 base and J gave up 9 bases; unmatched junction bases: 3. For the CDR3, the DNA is TGTGCCAGCAGCTTAGGGACTAGCGGGAGTGGTGAGCAGTTCTTC. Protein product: CASSLGTSGSGEQFF.

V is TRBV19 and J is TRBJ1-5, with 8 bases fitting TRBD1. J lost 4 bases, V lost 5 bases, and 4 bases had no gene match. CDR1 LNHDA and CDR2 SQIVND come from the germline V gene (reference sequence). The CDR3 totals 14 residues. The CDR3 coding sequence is TGTGCCAGTAGTTTCGGACAGGGTAATCAGCCCCAGCATTTT. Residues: CASSFGQGNQPQHF.

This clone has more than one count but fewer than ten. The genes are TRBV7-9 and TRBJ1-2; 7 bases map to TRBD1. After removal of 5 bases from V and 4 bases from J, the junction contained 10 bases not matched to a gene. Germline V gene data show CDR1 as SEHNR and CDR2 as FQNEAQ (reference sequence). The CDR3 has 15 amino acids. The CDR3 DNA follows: TGTGCCAGCAGCCCCAGGGGACAGCAATTCTATGGCTACACCTTC. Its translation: CASSPRGQQFYGYTF.

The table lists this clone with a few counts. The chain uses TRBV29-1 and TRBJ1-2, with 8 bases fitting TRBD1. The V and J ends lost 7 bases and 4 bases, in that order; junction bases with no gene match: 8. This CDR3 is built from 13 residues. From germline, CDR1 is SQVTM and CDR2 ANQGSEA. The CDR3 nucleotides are TGCAGCGCCGGAGGACAGGGAGCCTATGGCTACACCTTC. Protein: CSAGGQGAYGYTF.

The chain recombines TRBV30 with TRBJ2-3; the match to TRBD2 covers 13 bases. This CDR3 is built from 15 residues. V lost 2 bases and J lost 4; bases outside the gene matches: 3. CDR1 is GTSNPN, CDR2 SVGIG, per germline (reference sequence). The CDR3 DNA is TGTGCCTGGAGTTGGACTAGCGGGAGCGCAGATACGCAGTATTTT. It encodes CAWSWTSGSADTQYF. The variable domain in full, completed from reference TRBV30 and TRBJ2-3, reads SQTIHQWPATLVQPVGSPLSLECTVEGTSNPNLYWYRQAAGRGLQLLFYSVGIGQISSEVPQNLSASRPQDRQFILSSKKLLLSDSGFYLCAWSWTSGSADTQYFGPGTRLTVL.

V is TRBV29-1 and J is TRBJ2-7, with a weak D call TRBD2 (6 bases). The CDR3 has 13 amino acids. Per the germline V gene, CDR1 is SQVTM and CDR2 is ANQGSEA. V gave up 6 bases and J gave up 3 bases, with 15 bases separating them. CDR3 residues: CSVQTGDIYEQYF. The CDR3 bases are TGCAGCGTGCAAACGGGAGATATCTACGAGCAGTACTTC.

Here the CDR3 reads CASSPMGLNYGYTF. CDR3 in DNA: TGTGCCAGCAGCCCCATGGGACTGAACTATGGCTACACCTTC. The V gene is TRBV7-8, the J gene TRBJ1-2; a possible D gene is TRBD1 (5 bases). The CDR3 has 14 amino acids. Germline lookup yields CDR1 SGHVS and CDR2 FQNEAQ. The V and J ends lost 5 bases and 2 bases respectively, with 12 bases between them.

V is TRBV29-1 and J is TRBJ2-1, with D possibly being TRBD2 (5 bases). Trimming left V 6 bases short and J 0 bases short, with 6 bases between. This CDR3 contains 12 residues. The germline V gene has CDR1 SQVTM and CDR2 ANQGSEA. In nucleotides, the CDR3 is TGCAGCGTGGGGAGCTCCTACAATGAGCAGTTCTTC. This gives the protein CSVGSSYNEQFF.

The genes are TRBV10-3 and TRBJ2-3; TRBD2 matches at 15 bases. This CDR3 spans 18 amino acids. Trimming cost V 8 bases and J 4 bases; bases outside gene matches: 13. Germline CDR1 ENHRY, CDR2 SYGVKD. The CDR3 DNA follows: TGTGCCATCCGATCTGGACTAGCGGGAGGGGTGGGGTCAGATACGCAGTATTTT. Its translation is CAIRSGLAGGVGSDTQYF.

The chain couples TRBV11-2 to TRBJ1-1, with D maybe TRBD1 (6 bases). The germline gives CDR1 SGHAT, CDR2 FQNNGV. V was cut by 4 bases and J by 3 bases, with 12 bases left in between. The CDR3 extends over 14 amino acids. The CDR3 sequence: CASSSAGADTEAFF. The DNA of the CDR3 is TGTGCCAGCAGCTCGGCGGGGGCGGACACTGAAGCTTTCTTT. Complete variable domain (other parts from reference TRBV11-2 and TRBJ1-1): EAGVAQSPRYKIIEKRQSVAFWCNPISGHATLYWYQQILGQGPKLLIQFQNNGVVDDSQLPKDRFSAERLKGVDSTLKIQPAKLEDSAVYLCASSSAGADTEAFFGQGTRLTVV.

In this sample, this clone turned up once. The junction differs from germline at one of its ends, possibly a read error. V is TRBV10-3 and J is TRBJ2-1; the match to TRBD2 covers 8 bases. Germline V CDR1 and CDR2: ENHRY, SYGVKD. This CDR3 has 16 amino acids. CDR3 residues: CAISESETSGTNVQFF. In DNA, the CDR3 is TGTGCCATCAGTGAGTCGGAAACTAGCGGAACGAATGTGCAGTTCTTC.

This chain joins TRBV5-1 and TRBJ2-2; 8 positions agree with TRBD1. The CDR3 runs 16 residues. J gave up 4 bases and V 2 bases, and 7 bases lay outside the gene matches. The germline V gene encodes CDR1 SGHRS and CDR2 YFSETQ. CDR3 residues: CASSLTGGSSTGELFF. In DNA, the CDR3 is TGCGCCAGCAGCTTAACAGGGGGGTCGAGCACCGGGGAGCTGTTTTTT.

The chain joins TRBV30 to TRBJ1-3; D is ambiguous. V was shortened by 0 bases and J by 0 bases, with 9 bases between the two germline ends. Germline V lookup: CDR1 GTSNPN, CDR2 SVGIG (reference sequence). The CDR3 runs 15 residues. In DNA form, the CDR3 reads TGTGCCTGGAGTGTACTACCTCTCTCTGGAAACACCATATATTTT. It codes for CAWSVLPLSGNTIYF.

CDR3: CASRRTGTGAGYTF. The CDR3 DNA reads as TGTGCCAGCAGAAGAACCGGGACAGGGGCTGGCTACACCTTC. The chain has TRBV28 and TRBJ1-2, with 10 nucleotides matching TRBD1. V lost 6 bases and J lost 7; bases outside the gene matches: 8. From germline, CDR1 is MDHEN and CDR2 SYDVKM. The CDR3 spans 14 residues.

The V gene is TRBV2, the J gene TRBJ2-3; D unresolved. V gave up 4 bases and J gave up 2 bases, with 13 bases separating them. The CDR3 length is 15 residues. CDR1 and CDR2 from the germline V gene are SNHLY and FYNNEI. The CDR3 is CASSVQRPITDTQYF. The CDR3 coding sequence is TGTGCCAGCAGTGTGCAGCGACCGATCACAGATACGCAGTATTTT.

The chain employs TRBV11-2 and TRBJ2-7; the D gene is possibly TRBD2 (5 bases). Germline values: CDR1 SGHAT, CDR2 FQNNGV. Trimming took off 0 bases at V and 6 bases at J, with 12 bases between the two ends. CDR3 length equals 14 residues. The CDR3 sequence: CASSLDRELAEQYF. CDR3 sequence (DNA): TGTGCCAGCAGCTTAGATCGGGAACTCGCCGAGCAGTACTTC. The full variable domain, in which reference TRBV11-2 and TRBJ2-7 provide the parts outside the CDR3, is EAGVAQSPRYKIIEKRQSVAFWCNPISGHATLYWYQQILGQGPKLLIQFQNNGVVDDSQLPKDRFSAERLKGVDSTLKIQPAKLEDSAVYLCASSLDRELAEQYFGPGTRLTVT.

The CDR3 sequence: CASSPAQTGTSGNTIYF. In nucleotides, the CDR3 is TGTGCCAGCAGCCCCGCTCAGACAGGGACCTCTGGAAACACCATATATTTT. The V and J genes are TRBV4-2 and TRBJ1-3; 7 nucleotides match TRBD1. CDR3 size: 17 residues. CDR1 and CDR2 from the germline V gene are LGHNA and YNFKEQ. With V trimmed by 4 bases and J by 0 bases, 9 bases remained unmatched.

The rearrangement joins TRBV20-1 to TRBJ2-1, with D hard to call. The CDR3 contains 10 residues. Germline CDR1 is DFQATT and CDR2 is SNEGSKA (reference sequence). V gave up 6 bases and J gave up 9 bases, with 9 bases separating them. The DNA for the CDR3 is TGCAGTGCCGCTCGGAGTGAGCAGTTCTTC. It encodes CSAARSEQFF.

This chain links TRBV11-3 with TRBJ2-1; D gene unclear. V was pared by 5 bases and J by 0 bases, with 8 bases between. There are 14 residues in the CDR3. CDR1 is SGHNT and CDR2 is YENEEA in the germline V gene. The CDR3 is CASSADHSYNEQFF. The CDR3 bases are TGTGCCAGCAGCGCGGATCACTCCTACAATGAGCAGTTCTTC. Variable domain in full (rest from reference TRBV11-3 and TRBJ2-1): EAGVVQSPRYKIIEKKQPVAFWCNPISGHNTLYWYLQNLGQGPELLIRYENEEAVDDSQLPKDRFSAERLKGVDSTLKIQPAELGDSAVYLCASSADHSYNEQFFGPGTRLTVL.

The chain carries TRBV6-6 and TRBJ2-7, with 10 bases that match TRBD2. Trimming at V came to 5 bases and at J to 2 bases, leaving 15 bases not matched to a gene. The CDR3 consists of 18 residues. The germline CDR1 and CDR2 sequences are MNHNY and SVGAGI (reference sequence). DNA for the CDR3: TGTGCCAGCAGTCCCTCCTACGACTGGACTAGCGGTACCTACGAGCAGTACTTC. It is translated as CASSPSYDWTSGTYEQYF.

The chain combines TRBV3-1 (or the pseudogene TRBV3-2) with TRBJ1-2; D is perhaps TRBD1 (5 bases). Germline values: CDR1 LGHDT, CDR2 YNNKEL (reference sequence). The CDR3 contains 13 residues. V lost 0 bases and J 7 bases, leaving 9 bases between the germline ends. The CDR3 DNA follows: TGTGCCAGCAGCCAAGATCAGGGTGTTGGCTACACCTTC. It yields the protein CASSQDQGVGYTF.

CDR3 residues: CASSKPLFNTEAFF. The DNA for the CDR3 is TGTGCCAGTAGTAAGCCTTTATTTAACACTGAAGCTTTCTTT. The chain joins TRBV19 to TRBJ1-1; D not certain. V was cut by 4 bases and J by 2 bases, with 11 bases left in between. The CDR3 sequence is 14 residues long. Per the germline V gene, CDR1 is LNHDA and CDR2 is SQIVND (reference sequence).

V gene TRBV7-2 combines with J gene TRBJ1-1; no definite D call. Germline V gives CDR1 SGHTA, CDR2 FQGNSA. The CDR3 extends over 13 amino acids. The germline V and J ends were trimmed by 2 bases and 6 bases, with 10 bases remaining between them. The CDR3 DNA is TGTGCCAGCAGCTTAATTGGGGAGGCTGAAGCTTTCTTT. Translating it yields CASSLIGEAEAFF.

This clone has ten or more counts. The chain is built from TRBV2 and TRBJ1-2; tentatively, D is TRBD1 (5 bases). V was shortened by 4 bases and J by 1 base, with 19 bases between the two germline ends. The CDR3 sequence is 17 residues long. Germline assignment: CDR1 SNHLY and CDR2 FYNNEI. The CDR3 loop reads CASSVPTDSESNYGYTF. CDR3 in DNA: TGTGCCAGCAGTGTTCCTACAGACAGCGAGAGTAACTATGGCTACACCTTC.

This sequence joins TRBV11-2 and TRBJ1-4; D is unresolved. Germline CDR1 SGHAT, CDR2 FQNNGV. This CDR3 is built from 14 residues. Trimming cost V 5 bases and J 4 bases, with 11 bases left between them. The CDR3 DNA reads TGTGCCAGCAGCCCTAGATCAATTAATGAAAAACTGTTTTTT. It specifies CASSPRSINEKLFF. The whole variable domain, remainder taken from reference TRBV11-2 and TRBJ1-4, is EAGVAQSPRYKIIEKRQSVAFWCNPISGHATLYWYQQILGQGPKLLIQFQNNGVVDDSQLPKDRFSAERLKGVDSTLKIQPAKLEDSAVYLCASSPRSINEKLFFGSGTQLSVL.

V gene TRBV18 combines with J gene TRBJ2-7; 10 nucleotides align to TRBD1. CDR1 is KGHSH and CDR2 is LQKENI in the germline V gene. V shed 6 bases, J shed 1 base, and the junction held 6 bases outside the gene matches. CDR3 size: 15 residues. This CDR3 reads CASSDRTGGSYEQYF. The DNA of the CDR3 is TGTGCCAGCTCGGATCGGACAGGGGGGTCCTACGAGCAGTACTTC.

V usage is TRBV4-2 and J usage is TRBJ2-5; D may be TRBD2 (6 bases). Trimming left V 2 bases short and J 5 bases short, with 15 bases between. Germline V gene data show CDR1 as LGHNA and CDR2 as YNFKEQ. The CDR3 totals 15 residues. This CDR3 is CASSQPGLKAETQYF. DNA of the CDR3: TGTGCCAGCAGCCAACCGGGACTTAAAGCCGAGACCCAGTACTTC.

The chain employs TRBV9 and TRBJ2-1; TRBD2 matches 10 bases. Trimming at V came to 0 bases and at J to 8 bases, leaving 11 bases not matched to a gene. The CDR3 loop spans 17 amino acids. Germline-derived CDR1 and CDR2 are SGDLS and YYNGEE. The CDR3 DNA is TGTGCCAGCAGCGTAGAGGCACTAGCGGGAAGGAGCTATGAGCAGTTCTTC. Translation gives CASSVEALAGRSYEQFF. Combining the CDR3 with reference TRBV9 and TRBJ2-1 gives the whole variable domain DSGVTQTPKHLITATGQRVTLRCSPRSGDLSVYWYQQSLDQGLQFLIQYYNGEERAKGNILERFSAQQFPDLHSELNLSSLELGDSALYFCASSVEALAGRSYEQFFGPGTRLTVL.

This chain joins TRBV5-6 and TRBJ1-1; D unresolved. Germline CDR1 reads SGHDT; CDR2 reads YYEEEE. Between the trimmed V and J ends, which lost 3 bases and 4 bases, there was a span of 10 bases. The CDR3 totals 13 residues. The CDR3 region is CASSSLRLTEAFF. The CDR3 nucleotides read TGTGCCAGCAGCTCACTCCGACTCACTGAAGCTTTCTTT.

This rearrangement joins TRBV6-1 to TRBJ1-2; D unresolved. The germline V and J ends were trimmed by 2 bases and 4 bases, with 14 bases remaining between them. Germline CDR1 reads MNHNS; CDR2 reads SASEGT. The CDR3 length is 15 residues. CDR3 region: CASSEPGLLAYGYTF. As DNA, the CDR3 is TGTGCCAGCAGTGAACCTGGCCTTCTAGCCTATGGCTACACCTTC.